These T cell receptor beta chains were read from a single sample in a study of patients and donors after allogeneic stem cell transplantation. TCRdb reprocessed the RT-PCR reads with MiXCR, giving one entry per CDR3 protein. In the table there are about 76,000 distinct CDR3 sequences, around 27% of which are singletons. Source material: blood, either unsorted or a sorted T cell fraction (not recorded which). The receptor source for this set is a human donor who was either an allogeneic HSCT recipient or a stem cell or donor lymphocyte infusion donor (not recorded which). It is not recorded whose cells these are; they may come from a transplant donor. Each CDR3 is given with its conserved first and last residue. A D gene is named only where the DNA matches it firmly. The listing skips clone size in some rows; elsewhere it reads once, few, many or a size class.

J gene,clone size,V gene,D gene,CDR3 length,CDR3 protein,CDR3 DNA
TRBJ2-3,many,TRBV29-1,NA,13,CSVGRLETDTQYF,TGCAGCGTTGGGCGACTCGAGACAGATACGCAGTATTTT
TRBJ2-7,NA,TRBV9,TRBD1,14,CASSPYRGKDEQYF,TGTGCCAGCAGCCCCTACAGGGGAAAGGACGAGCAGTACTTC
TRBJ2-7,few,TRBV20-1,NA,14,CSARSRGGGDEQYF,TGCAGTGCTAGGAGCCGAGGAGGGGGTGACGAGCAGTACTTC
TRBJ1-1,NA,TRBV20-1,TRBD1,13,CSASRTGNTEAFF,TGCAGTGCTTCCCGGACAGGGAACACTGAAGCTTTCTTT
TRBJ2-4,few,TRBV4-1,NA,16,CASSLSRDSVRGIQYF,TGCGCCAGCAGCCTAAGCCGGGACTCGGTTCGCGGCATTCAGTACTTC
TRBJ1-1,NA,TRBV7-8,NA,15,CASSPRRVPDTEAFF,TGTGCCAGCAGCCCGAGGAGGGTCCCAGACACTGAAGCTTTCTTT
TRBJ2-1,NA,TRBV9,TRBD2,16,CASSLNLAGGPDEQFF,TGTGCCAGCAGCCTCAACCTAGCGGGGGGGCCGGATGAGCAGTTCTTC
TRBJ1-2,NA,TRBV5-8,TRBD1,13,CASSLGQGNGYTF,TGTGCCAGCAGCCTCGGACAGGGGAATGGCTACACCTTC
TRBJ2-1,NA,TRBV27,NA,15,CASSPLKRLLNEQFF,TGTGCCAGCAGCCCACTGAAACGATTACTCAATGAGCAGTTCTTC
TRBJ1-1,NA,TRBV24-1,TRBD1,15,CASGGDRLMNTEAFF,TGTGCCTCAGGGGGCGACCGACTCATGAACACTGAAGCTTTCTTT
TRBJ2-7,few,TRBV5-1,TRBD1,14,CASSLEDRSYEQYF,TGCGCCAGCAGCTTGGAGGACAGGTCCTACGAGCAGTACTTC
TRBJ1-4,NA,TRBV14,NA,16,CASSPRTGATNEKLFF,TGTGCCAGCAGCCCGAGGACCGGGGCAACTAATGAAAAACTGTTTTTT
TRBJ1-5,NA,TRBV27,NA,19,CASSLYPSRRGGYNQPQHF,TGTGCCAGCAGTTTATACCCCTCAAGGCGCGGCGGATACAATCAGCCCCAGCATTTT